Sequencing of this TCR beta chain was carried out in a study of blood T cells in healthy people across ages. Study results and limitations: Per million T cells, TCR beta diversity dropped about linearly as age rose.

As to this clonotype: Its target is not known.

CDR3 length: 14 residues. From germline, CDR1 is SQVTM and CDR2 ANQGSEA. V shed 0 bases and J shed 8 bases, with 16 bases lying between them. Together with a sample-barcoded 5' primer, a J-beta primer mix was included in a second PCR lasting about 7 to 11 cycles. One entry per CDR3 protein, called by TCRdb with MiXCR from the 5' RACE reads. The data hold over 1,200,000 distinct CDR3 sequences, with 55% to 75% observed a single time. Each donor was a healthy Caucasian individual from Russia, aged roughly 6 to 90. The V call is TRBV29-1, the J call TRBJ1-2; D is unresolved. Sequencing was performed on blood. This receptor was taken from a man aged 18 to 29 in good health. The CDR3 sequence: CSVEDRGLLGGYTF. CDR3 nucleotides: TGCAGCGTTGAAGATCGTGGACTTCTAGGGGGCTACACCTTC.